Presented here are 20 T cell receptor beta chains from one specimen sequenced in a study of blood T cell repertoires in COVID-19. Produced via immunoSEQ multiplex PCR; TCRdb's table is partial and in-frame only. The table lists more than 95,000 clones, roughly four fifths of them singletons. Sequencing input: peripheral blood. These TCRs come from a woman of 80 years or more with active or convalescent COVID-19.

This clone was counted between two and nine times. The chain employs TRBV2 and TRBJ1-1; D remains unclear. This CDR3 is built from 14 residues. The germline V and J ends were trimmed by 1 base and 4 bases, with 10 bases remaining between them. CDR1 and CDR2 from the germline V gene are SNHLY and FYNNEI. The CDR3 DNA sequence: TGTGCCAGCAGTGAAGGCAGTCTCTCCACTGAAGCTTTCTTT. Amino acid sequence: CASSEGSLSTEAFF. Full variable domain (rest looked up from reference TRBV2 and TRBJ1-1): EPEVTQTPSHQVTQMGQEVILRCVPISNHLYFYWYRQILGQKVEFLVSFYNNEISEKSEIFDDQFSVERPDGSNFTLKIRSTKLEDSAMYFCASSEGSLSTEAFFGQGTRLTVV.

This chain joins TRBV7-9 and TRBJ2-7, with 9 bases identical to TRBD1. The germline V gene encodes CDR1 SEHNR and CDR2 FQNEAQ (reference sequence). The CDR3 loop spans 15 amino acids. V lost 4 bases and J lost 3; bases outside the gene matches: 7. CDR3 amino acids: CASSSTGQGNYEQYF. The CDR3 DNA sequence: TGTGCCAGCAGCTCCACCGGACAGGGGAACTACGAGCAGTACTTC.

This clone appeared once. This chain joins TRBV19 and TRBJ2-7; 7 bases align to TRBD1. The ends lost 5 bases at V and 6 bases at J; junction bases unmatched: 7. This CDR3 region has 13 residues. Germline CDR1 is LNHDA and CDR2 is SQIVND (reference sequence). The CDR3 bases are TGTGCCAGTAGTGGAACAGGGGTGGGCGAGCAGTACTTC. Translation: CASSGTGVGEQYF.

J is TRBJ1-5 and V is TRBV30; D is uncertain. Germline CDR1 is GTSNPN and CDR2 is SVGIG (reference sequence). This CDR3 contains 14 residues. Trimming took off 0 bases at V and 3 bases at J, with 9 bases between the two ends. The CDR3 DNA reads as TGTGCCTGGAGTGTTGGGCAGAACAATCAGCCCCAGCATTTT. This gives the protein CAWSVGQNNQPQHF.

The sample holds a few counts of this clone. The V call is TRBV30, the J call TRBJ1-2; D is undetermined. Germline values: CDR1 GTSNPN, CDR2 SVGIG (reference sequence). This CDR3 is built from 13 residues. Trimming took off 3 bases at V and 8 bases at J, with 16 bases between the two ends. The CDR3 region has the DNA TGTGCCTGGAGAGGTACCCAGGTCTCCGGCTACACCTTC. It yields the protein CAWRGTQVSGYTF.

The chain couples TRBV27 to TRBJ2-5; 9 bases fit TRBD1. Trimming at V came to 7 bases and at J to 2 bases, leaving 8 bases not matched to a gene. Per the germline V gene, CDR1 is MNHEY and CDR2 is SMNVEV (reference sequence). The CDR3 length is 15 residues. This CDR3 is CASTPGQGRQETQYF. CDR3 DNA sequence: TGTGCCAGCACCCCTGGACAGGGGCGGCAAGAGACCCAGTACTTC.

This chain links TRBV11-3 with TRBJ1-1; D is unresolved. The length of the CDR3 is 12 residues. Germline V gene data show CDR1 as SGHNT and CDR2 as YENEEA. With 5 bases removed from V and 3 bases from J, the gap between germline ends came to 7 bases. The CDR3 region has the DNA TGTGCCAGCAGCATCAATTACACTGAAGCTTTCTTT. Translation: CASSINYTEAFF.

This sequence joins TRBV28 and TRBJ1-5, with a possible D match to TRBD1 (6 bases). Looked up from germline, CDR1 is MDHEN and CDR2 is SYDVKM. This CDR3 is 14 amino acids long. Trimming left V 6 bases short and J 1 base short, with 10 bases between. The CDR3 sequence: CASSKTGSNQPQHF. CDR3 sequence (DNA): TGTGCCAGCAGCAAGACAGGCAGCAATCAGCCCCAGCATTTT.

The DNA of the CDR3 is TGTGCCAGTAGTGGGGACAGATTTGGGTCACCCCTCCACTTT. It encodes CASSGDRFGSPLHF. V and J are TRBV19 and TRBJ1-6; 7 bases are a match to TRBD1. The CDR3 sequence is 14 residues long. With 5 bases clipped from V and 10 bases from J, the junction kept 8 bases outside the gene matches. Germline V gene sequence: CDR1 LNHDA, CDR2 SQIVND (reference sequence).

The chain carries TRBV30 and TRBJ1-4, with TRBD1 matching 7 bases. The CDR3 is 14 residues long. J gave up 5 bases and V 4 bases, and 7 bases lay outside the gene matches. The germline CDR1 and CDR2 sequences are GTSNPN and SVGIG (reference sequence). Here the CDR3 reads CAWNKGAINEKLFF. As DNA, the CDR3 is TGTGCCTGGAACAAGGGGGCTATCAATGAAAAACTGTTTTTT.

The chain recombines TRBV7-6 with TRBJ2-3, with 9 bases matching TRBD1. Trimming at V came to 4 bases and at J to 1 base, leaving 6 bases not matched to a gene. Germline CDR1 is SGHVS and CDR2 is FNYEAQ. This CDR3 is built from 16 residues. The CDR3 here is CASSSRDRARTDTQYF. As DNA, the CDR3 is TGTGCCAGCAGCTCCCGGGACAGGGCCCGCACAGATACGCAGTATTTT.

In DNA form, the CDR3 reads TGTGCCAGCAGTTGGTCAGGGGGATACGAGCAGTACTTC. Protein product: CASSWSGGYEQYF. The rearrangement links TRBV27 to TRBJ2-7; 7 nucleotides line up with TRBD1. V gave up 4 bases and J gave up 4 bases; unmatched junction bases: 4. The CDR3 extends over 13 amino acids. CDR1 and CDR2 (germline): MNHEY, SMNVEV (reference sequence).

This clone was seen just once. CDR3 nucleotide sequence: TGTGCCAGCAGGGGAGGAAGTTTGCAGCCCCAGCATTTT. Amino acids: CASRGGSLQPQHF. The chain joins TRBV28 to TRBJ1-5, with no clear D. From germline, CDR1 is MDHEN and CDR2 SYDVKM. Between the trimmed V and J ends, which lost 6 bases and 7 bases, there was a span of 13 bases. This CDR3 contains 13 residues. The variable domain in full, with the rest retrieved from reference TRBV28 and TRBJ1-5, is DVKVTQSSRYLVKRTGEKVFLECVQDMDHENMFWYRQDPGLGLRLIYFSYDVKMKEKGDIPEGYSVSREKKERFSLILESASTNQTSMYLCASRGGSLQPQHFGDGTRLSIL.

The CDR3 is CASSLVPVDTSYEQYF. The CDR3 nucleotides are TGTGCCAGCAGCTTAGTCCCGGTCGATACCTCCTACGAGCAGTACTTC. The chain uses TRBV11-2 and TRBJ2-7; D not resolved. Trimming stripped 1 base from V and 0 bases from J, with 13 bases between. Germline values: CDR1 SGHAT, CDR2 FQNNGV. The CDR3 is made up of 16 amino acids.

The J gene is TRBJ2-3, the V gene TRBV27, with TRBD2 as a possible D gene (7 bases). This CDR3 contains 16 residues. V was pared by 8 bases and J by 0 bases, with 18 bases between. Germline-derived CDR1 and CDR2 are MNHEY and SMNVEV (reference sequence). This chain's CDR3 is CASGGGAGTSTDTQYF. The CDR3 nucleotides are TGTGCCAGCGGAGGGGGAGCGGGGACTAGCACAGATACGCAGTATTTT.

The V call is TRBV7-2, the J call TRBJ2-7; 10 bases line up with TRBD1. Looked up from germline, CDR1 is SGHTA and CDR2 is FQGNSA. This CDR3 has 15 residues. V was clipped by 0 bases and J by 7 bases; unmatched bases: 6. As DNA, the CDR3 is TGTGCCAGCAGCTTAGCGACAGGGGGCTTGGGGGAGCAGTACTTC. Protein: CASSLATGGLGEQYF.

V and J are TRBV28 and TRBJ2-7; D possibly corresponds to TRBD1 (6 bases). The V gene lost 7 bases and the J gene lost 3 bases, with 19 bases spanning the gap. The CDR3 has 15 amino acids. In germline, CDR1 is MDHEN, CDR2 SYDVKM. Here the CDR3 reads CASTPTGSAGYEQYF. CDR3 in DNA: TGTGCCAGCACCCCAACAGGGAGTGCGGGCTACGAGCAGTACTTC.

The chain recombines TRBV18 with TRBJ1-4; a weak D match, TRBD1 (6 bases). Germline loops: CDR1 KGHSH, CDR2 LQKENI. The V end was cut by 5 bases, the J end by 1 base, with 8 bases between. The length of the CDR3 is 14 residues. The CDR3 region is CASSGQRTNEKLFF. The CDR3 DNA is TGTGCCAGCTCAGGACAGCGAACTAATGAAAAACTGTTTTTT.

This rearrangement joins TRBV28 to TRBJ2-7, with no clear D. The CDR3 is 12 residues long. Germline lookup yields CDR1 MDHEN and CDR2 SYDVKM. The ends were cut back, 6 bases at V and 9 bases at J, with 15 bases in the middle. The CDR3 spells CASSSAERRQYF. CDR3 nucleotides: TGTGCCAGCAGCTCTGCCGAAAGGAGGCAGTACTTC.

The chain joins TRBV19 to TRBJ1-5; TRBD1 matches at 9 bases. The V gene end was trimmed by 4 bases and the J gene end by 1 base; junction bases not matched to a gene: 5. The CDR3 consists of 16 residues. Germline CDR1 reads LNHDA; CDR2 reads SQIVND (reference sequence). The CDR3 reads CASSTPGTGSNQPQHF. Written as DNA, the CDR3 is TGTGCCAGTAGTACCCCCGGGACAGGGAGCAATCAGCCCCAGCATTTT.